The present entry profiles one TCR beta chain with its context. In the source study's methods: Reference gene primer amplification yielded estimated nucleated cell counts. Sequenced by immunoSEQ multiplex PCR; TCRdb stores in-frame clones only, minus some. The DNA was the basis for D and trimming; V, J and clone size are from that table. The top ten clones hold 1.5% to 2% of a sample with hundreds of thousands of clones, more than 75% of them seen once. This entry is derived from a study of blood T cell repertoires in COVID-19. The recovered donors of Cohort 3 showed two negative PCRs, clearance, or symptom resolution. The CDR3 runs 14 residues. Germline V gene lookup returns CDR1 SGHTA and CDR2 FQGTGA. V shed 1 base and J 10 bases; nucleotides not matched to a gene: 2.

The receptor was derived from a woman aged 45 to 65 who had recovered from COVID-19. The chain recombines TRBV7-3 with TRBJ2-1; 12 nucleotides agree with TRBD2. Sequenced input: PBMCs or T cells enriched from blood (not recorded which). CDR3 sequence reads: CASSLIGLAGEQFF. CDR3 bases: TGTGCCAGCAGCTTAATTGGACTAGCGGGAGAGCAGTTCTTC. Based on the CDR3 plus reference TRBV7-3 and TRBJ2-1, the full variable domain is GAGVSQTPSNKVTEKGKYVELRCDPISGHTALYWYRQSLGQGPEFLIYFQGTGAADDSGLPNDRFFAVRPEGSVSTLKIQRTERGDSAVYLCASSLIGLAGEQFFGPGTRLTVL.